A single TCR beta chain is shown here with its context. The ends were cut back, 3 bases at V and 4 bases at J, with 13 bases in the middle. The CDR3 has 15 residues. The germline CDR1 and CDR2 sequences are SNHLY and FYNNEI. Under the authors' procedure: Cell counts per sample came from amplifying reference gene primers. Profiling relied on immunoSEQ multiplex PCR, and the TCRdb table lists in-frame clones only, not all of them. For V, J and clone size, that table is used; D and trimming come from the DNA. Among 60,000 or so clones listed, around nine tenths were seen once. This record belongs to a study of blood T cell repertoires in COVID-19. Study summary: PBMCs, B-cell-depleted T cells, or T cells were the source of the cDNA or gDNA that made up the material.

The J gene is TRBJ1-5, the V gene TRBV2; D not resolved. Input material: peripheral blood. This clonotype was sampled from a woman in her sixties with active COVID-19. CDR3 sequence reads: CASSDSGVRNQPQHF. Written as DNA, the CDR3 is TGTGCCAGCAGTGATTCCGGGGTTAGGAATCAGCCCCAGCATTTT.